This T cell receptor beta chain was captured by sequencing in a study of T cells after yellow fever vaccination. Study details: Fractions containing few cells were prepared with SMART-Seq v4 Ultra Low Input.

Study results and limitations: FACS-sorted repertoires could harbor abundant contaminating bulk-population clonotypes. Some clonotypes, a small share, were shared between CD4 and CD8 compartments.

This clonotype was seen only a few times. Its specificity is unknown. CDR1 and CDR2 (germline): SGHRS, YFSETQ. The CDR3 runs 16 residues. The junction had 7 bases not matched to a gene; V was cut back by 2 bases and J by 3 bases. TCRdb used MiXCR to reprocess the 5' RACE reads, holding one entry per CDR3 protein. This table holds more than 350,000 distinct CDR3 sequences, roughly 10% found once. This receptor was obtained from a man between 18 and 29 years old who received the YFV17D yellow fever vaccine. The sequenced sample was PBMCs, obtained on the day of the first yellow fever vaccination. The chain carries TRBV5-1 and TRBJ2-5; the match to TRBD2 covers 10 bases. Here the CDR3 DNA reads TGCGCCAGCAGCTTCCCCAGCGGGGGGGCAAAAGAGACCCAGTACTTC. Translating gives CASSFPSGGAKETQYF. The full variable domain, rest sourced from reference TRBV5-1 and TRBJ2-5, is KAGVTQTPRYLIKTRGQQVTLSCSPISGHRSVSWYQQTPGQGLQFLFEYFSETQRNKGNFPGRFSGRQFSNSRSEMNVSTLELGDSALYLCASSFPSGGAKETQYFGPGTRLLVL.